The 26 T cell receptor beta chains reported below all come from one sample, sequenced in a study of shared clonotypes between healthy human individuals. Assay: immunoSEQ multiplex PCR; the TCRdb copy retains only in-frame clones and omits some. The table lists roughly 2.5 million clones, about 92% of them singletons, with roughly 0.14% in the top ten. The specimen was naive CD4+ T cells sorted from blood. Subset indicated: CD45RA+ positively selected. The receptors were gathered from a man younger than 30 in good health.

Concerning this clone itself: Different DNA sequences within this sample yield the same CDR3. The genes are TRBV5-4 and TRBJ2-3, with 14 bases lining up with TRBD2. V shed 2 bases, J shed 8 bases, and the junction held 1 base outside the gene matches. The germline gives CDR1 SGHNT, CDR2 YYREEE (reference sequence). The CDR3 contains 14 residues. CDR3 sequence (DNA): TGTGCCAGCAGCTTAGGACTAGCGGGGGGTACGCAGTATTTT. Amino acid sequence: CASSLGLAGGTQYF.

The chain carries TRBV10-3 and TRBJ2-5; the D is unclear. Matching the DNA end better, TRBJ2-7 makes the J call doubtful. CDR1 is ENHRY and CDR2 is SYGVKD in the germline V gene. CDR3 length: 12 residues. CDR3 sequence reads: CAISETSYEQYF. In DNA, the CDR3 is TGTGCCATCAGTGAGACTTCCTACGAGCAGTACTTC.

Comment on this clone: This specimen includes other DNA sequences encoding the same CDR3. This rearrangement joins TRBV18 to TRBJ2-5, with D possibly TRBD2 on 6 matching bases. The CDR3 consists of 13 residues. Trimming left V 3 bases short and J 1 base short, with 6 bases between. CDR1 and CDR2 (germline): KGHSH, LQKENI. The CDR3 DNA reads TGTGCCAGCTCACCCGGGGGCCAAGAGACCCAGTACTTC. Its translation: CASSPGGQETQYF.

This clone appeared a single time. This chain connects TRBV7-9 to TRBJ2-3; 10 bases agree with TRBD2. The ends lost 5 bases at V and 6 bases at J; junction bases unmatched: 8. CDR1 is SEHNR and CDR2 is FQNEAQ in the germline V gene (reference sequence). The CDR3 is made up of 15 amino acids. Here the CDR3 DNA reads TGTGCCAGCAGCGACCTAGCGGGGGCAGGGGATACGCAGTATTTT. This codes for CASSDLAGAGDTQYF.

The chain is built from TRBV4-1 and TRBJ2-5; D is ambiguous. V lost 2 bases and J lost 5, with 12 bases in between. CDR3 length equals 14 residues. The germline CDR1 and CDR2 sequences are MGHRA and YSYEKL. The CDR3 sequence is CASSQSVGIETQYF. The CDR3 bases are TGCGCCAGCAGCCAAAGTGTGGGAATTGAGACCCAGTACTTC.

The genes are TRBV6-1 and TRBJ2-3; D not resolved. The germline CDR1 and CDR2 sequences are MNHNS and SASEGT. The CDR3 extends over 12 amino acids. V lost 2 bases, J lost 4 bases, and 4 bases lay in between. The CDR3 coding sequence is TGTGCCAGCAGTGAATATGCAGATACGCAGTATTTT. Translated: CASSEYADTQYF.

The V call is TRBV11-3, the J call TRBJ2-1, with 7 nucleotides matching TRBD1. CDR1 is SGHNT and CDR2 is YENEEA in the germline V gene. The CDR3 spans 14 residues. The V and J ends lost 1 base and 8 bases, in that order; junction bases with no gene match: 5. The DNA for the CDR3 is TGTGCCAGCAGCTTAGGGGACAGTTTGGATGAGCAGTTCTTC. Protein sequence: CASSLGDSLDEQFF. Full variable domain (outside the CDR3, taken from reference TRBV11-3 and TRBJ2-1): EAGVVQSPRYKIIEKKQPVAFWCNPISGHNTLYWYLQNLGQGPELLIRYENEEAVDDSQLPKDRFSAERLKGVDSTLKIQPAELGDSAVYLCASSLGDSLDEQFFGPGTRLTVL.

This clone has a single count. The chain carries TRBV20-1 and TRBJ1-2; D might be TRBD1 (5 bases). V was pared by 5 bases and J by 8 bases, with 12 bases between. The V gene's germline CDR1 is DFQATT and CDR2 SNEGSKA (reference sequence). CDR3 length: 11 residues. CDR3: CSAGPRGGYTF. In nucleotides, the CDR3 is TGCAGTGCTGGGCCCCGGGGCGGCTACACCTTC.

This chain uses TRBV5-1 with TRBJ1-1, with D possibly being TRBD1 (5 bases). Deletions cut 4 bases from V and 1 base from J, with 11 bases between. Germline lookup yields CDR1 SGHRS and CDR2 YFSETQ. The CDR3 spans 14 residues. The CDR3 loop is CASSGGGENTEAFF. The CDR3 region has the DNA TGCGCCAGCAGCGGTGGGGGTGAGAACACTGAAGCTTTCTTT.

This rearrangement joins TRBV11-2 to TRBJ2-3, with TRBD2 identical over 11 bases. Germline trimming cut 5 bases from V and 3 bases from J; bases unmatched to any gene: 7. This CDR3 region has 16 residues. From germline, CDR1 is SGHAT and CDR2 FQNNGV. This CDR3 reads CASSRRLAGTTDTQYF. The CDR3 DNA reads TGTGCCAGCAGCCGAAGACTAGCGGGAACGACAGATACGCAGTATTTT.

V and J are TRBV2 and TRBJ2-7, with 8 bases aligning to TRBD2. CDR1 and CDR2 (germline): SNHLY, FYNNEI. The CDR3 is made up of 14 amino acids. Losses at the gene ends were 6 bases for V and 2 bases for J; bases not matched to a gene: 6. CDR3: CASRRLAPTYEQYF. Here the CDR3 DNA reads TGTGCCAGCAGGAGACTAGCGCCAACCTACGAGCAGTACTTC.

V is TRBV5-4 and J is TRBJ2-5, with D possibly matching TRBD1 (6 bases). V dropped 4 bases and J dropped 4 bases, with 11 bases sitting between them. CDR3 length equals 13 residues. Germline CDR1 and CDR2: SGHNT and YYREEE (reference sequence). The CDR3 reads CASSISRGETQYF. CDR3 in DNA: TGTGCCAGCAGCATTTCCAGGGGAGAGACCCAGTACTTC.

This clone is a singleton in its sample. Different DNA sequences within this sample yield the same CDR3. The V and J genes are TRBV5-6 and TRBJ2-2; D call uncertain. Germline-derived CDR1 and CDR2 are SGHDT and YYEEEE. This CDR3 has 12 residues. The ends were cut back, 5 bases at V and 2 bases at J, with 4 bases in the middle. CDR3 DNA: TGTGCCAGCAGTCTTAACACCGGGGAGCTGTTTTTT. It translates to CASSLNTGELFF.

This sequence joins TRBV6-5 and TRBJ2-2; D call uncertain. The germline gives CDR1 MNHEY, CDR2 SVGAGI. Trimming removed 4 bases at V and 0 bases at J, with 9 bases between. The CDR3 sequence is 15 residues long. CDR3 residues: CASSFKFANTGELFF. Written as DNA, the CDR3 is TGTGCCAGCAGTTTCAAGTTCGCGAACACCGGGGAGCTGTTTTTT.

CDR3 DNA: TGCGCCAGCAGTCAAGGGCAAAGCACAGGGAGCGGGGCCAACGTCCTGACTTTC. Encoded protein: CASSQGQSTGSGANVLTF. The V gene is TRBV5-1, the J gene TRBJ2-6, with D tentatively TRBD1 (6 bases). Germline V lookup: CDR1 SGHRS, CDR2 YFSETQ. The ends were cut back, 5 bases at V and 4 bases at J, with 22 bases in the middle. CDR3 length equals 18 residues.

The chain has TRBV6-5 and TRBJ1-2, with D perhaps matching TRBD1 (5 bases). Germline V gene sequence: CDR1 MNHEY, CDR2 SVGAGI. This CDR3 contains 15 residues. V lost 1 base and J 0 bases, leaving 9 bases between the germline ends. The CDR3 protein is CASSYLAGSNYGYTF. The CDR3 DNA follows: TGTGCCAGCAGTTACTTAGCAGGGTCTAACTATGGCTACACCTTC.

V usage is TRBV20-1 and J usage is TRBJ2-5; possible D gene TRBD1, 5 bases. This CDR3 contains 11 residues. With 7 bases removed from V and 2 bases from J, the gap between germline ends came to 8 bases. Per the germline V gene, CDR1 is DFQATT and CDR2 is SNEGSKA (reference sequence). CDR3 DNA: TGCAGTGGGACACTGCAAGAGACCCAGTACTTC. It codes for CSGTLQETQYF.

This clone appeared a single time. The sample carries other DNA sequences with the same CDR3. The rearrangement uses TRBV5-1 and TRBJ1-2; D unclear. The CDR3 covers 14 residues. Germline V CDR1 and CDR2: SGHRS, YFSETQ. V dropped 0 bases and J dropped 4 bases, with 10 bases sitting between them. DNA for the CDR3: TGCGCCAGCAGCTTGGCGACCGGCTTCTATGGCTACACCTTC. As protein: CASSLATGFYGYTF.

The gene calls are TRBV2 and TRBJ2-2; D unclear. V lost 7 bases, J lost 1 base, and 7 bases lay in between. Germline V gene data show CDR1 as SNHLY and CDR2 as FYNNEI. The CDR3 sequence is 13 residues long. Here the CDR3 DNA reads TGTGCCAGCATGTTCGGGAACACCGGGGAGCTGTTTTTT. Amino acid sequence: CASMFGNTGELFF.

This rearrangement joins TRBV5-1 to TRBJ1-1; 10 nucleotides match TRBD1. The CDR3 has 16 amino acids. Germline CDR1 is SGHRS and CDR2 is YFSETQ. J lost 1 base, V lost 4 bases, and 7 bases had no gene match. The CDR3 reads CASSTGQGVPNTEAFF. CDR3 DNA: TGCGCCAGCAGCACCGGACAGGGGGTACCGAACACTGAAGCTTTCTTT.

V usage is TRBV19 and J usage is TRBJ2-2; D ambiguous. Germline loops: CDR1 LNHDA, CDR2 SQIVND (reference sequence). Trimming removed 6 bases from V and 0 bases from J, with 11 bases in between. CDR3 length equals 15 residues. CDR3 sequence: CASRASATNTGELFF. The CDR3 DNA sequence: TGTGCCAGTAGGGCCAGCGCAACGAACACCGGGGAGCTGTTTTTT.

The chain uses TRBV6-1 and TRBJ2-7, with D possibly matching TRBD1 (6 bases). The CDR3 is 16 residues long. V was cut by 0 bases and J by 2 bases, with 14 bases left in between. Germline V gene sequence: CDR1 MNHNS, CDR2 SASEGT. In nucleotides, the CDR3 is TGTGCCAGCAGTGAAGCGCAGGGGACGGGAACCTACGAGCAGTACTTC. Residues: CASSEAQGTGTYEQYF.

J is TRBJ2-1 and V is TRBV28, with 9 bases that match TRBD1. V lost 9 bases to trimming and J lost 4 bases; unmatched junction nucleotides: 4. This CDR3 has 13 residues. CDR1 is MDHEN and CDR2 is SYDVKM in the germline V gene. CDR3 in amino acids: CASRDRAYNEQFF. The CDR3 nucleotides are TGTGCCAGTCGGGACAGGGCTTACAATGAGCAGTTCTTC.

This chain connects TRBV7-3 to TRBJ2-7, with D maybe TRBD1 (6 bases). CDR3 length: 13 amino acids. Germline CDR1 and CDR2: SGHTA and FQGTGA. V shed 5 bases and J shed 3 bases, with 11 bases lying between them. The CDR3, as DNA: TGTGCCAGCAGCCGAACACAGGGCTACGAGCAGTACTTC. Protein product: CASSRTQGYEQYF.

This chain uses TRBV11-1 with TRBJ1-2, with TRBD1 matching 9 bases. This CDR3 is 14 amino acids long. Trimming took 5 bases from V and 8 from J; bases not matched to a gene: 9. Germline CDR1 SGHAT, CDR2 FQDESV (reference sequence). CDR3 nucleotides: TGTGCCAGCAGCGTTTTACAGGGGGCTGAGGGCTACACCTTC. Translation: CASSVLQGAEGYTF.

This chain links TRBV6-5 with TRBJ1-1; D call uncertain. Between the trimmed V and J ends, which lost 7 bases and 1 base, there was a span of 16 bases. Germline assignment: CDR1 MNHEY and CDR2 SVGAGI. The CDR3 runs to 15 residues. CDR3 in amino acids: CASTLTHVQNTEAFF. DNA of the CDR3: TGTGCCAGCACCTTAACGCATGTCCAGAACACTGAAGCTTTCTTT.